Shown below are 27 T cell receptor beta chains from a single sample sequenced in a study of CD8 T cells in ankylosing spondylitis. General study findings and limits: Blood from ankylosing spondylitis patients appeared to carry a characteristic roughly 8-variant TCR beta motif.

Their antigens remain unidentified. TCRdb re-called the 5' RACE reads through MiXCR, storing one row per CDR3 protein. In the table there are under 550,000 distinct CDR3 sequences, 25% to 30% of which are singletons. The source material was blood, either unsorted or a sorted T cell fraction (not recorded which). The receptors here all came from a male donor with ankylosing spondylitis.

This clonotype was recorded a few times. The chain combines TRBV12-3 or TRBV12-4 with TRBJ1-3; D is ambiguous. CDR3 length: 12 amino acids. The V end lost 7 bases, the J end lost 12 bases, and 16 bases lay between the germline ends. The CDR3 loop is CASNLSGWHIYF. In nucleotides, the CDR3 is TGTGCCAGCAACCTTAGTGGCTGGCACATATATTTT.

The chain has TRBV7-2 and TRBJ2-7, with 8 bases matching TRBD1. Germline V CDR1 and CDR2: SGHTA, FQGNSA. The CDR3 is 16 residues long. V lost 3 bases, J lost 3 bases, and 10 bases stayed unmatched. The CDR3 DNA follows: TGTGCCAGCAGCTTCCAGACAGGGGCACTTTACTACGAGCAGTACTTC. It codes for CASSFQTGALYYEQYF. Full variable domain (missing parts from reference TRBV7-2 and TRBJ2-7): GAGVSQSPSNKVTEKGKDVELRCDPISGHTALYWYRQSLGQGLEFLIYFQGNSAPDKSGLPSDRFSAERTGGSVSTLTIQRTQQEDSAVYLCASSFQTGALYYEQYFGPGTRLTVT.

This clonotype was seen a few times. The CDR3 sequence: CASSLGIPDATNEKLFF. The CDR3 bases are TGTGCCAGCAGCTTAGGTATCCCGGATGCAACTAATGAAAAACTGTTTTTT. V is TRBV7-9 and J is TRBJ1-4; D ambiguous. V lost 1 base to trimming and J lost 0 bases, with 12 bases between them. This CDR3 is 17 amino acids long. In germline, CDR1 is SEHNR, CDR2 FQNEAQ (reference sequence). Full variable domain (missing parts from reference TRBV7-9 and TRBJ1-4): DTGVSQNPRHKITKRGQNVTFRCDPISEHNRLYWYRQTLGQGPEFLTYFQNEAQLEKSRLLSDRFSAERPKGSFSTLEIQRTEQGDSAMYLCASSLGIPDATNEKLFFGSGTQLSVL.

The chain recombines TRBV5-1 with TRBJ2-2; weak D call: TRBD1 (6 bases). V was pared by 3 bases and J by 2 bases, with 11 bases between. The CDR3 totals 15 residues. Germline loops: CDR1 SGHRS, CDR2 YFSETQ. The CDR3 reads CASSSGTFNTGELFF. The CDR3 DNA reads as TGCGCCAGCAGCTCCGGGACATTTAACACCGGGGAGCTGTTTTTT.

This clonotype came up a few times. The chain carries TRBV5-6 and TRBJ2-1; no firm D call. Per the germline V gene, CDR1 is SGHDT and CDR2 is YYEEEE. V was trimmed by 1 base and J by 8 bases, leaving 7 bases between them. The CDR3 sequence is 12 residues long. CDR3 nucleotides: TGTGCCAGCAGCTTGCGTAAGGATGAGCAGTTCTTC. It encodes CASSLRKDEQFF. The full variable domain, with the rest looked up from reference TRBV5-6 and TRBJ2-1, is DAGVTQSPTHLIKTRGQQVTLRCSPKSGHDTVSWYQQALGQGPQFIFQYYEEEERQRGNFPDRFSGHQFPNYSSELNVNALLLGDSALYLCASSLRKDEQFFGPGTRLTVL.

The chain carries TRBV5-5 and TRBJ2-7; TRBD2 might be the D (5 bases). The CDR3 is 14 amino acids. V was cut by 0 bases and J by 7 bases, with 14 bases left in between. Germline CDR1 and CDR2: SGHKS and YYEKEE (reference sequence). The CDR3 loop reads CASSLALAPGEQYF. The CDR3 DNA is TGTGCCAGCAGCTTGGCCCTAGCCCCCGGTGAGCAGTACTTC.

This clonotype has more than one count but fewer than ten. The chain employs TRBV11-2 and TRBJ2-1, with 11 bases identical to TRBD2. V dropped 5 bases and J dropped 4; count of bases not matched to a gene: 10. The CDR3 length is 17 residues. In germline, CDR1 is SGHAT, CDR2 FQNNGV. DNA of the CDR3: TGTGCCAGCAGCAAAACCATAGCGGGAGGGTATTACAATGAGCAGTTCTTC. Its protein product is CASSKTIAGGYYNEQFF. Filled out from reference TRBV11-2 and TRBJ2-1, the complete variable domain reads EAGVAQSPRYKIIEKRQSVAFWCNPISGHATLYWYQQILGQGPKLLIQFQNNGVVDDSQLPKDRFSAERLKGVDSTLKIQPAKLEDSAVYLCASSKTIAGGYYNEQFFGPGTRLTVL.

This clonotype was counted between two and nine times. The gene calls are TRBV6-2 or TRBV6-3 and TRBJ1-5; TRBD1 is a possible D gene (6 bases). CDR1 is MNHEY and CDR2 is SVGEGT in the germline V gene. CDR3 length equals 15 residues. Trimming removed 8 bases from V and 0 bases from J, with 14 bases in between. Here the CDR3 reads CASQRGPYSNQPQHF. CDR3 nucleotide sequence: TGTGCCAGCCAACGGGGGCCCTATAGCAATCAGCCCCAGCATTTT.

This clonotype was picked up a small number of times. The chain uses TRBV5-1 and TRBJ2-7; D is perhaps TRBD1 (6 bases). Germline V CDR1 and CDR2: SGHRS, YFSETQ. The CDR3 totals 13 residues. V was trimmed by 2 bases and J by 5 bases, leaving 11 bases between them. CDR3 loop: CASSLGDNNEQYF. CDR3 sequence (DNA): TGCGCCAGCAGCTTAGGGGACAATAACGAGCAGTACTTC.

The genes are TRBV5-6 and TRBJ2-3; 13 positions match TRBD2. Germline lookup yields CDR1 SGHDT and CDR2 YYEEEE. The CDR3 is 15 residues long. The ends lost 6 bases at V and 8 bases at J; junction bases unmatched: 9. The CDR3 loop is CASTGTSGKLGTQYF. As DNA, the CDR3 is TGTGCCAGCACCGGGACTAGCGGGAAGCTCGGTACGCAGTATTTT.

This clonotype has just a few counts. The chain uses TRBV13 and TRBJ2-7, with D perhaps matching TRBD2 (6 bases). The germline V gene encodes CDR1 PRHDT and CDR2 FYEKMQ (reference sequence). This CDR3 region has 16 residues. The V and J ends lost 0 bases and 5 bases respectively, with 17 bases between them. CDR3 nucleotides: TGTGCCAGCAGCTTAGGGTCCTGGGGGAGGACCCACGAGCAGTACTTC. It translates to CASSLGSWGRTHEQYF.

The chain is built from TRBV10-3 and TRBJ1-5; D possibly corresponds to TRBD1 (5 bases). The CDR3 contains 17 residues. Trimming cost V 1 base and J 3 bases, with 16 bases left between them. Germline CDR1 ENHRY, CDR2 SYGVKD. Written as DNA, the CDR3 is TGTGCCATCAGTGAGTGGGTGGGGGATCGGAACAATCAGCCCCAGCATTTT. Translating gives CAISEWVGDRNNQPQHF.

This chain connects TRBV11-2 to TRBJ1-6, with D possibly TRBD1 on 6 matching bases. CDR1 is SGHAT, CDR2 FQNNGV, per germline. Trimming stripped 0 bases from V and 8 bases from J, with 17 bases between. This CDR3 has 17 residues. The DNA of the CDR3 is TGTGCCAGCAGCTTAGAATATTTGGGCAGGGGTGATTCACCCCTCCACTTT. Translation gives CASSLEYLGRGDSPLHF.

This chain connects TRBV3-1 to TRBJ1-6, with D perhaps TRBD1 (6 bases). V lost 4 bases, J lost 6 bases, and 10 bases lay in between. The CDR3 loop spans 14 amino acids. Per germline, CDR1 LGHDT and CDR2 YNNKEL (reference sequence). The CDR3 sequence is CASSPQGRNSPLHF. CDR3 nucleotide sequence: TGTGCCAGCAGCCCACAGGGTCGTAATTCACCCCTCCACTTT.

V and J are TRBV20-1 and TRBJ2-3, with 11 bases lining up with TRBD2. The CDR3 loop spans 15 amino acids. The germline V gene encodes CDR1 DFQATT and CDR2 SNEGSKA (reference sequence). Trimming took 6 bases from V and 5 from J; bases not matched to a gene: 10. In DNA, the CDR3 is TGCAGTGCCGCCAACCTAGCGGGAGGCAAAGATACGCAGTATTTT. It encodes CSAANLAGGKDTQYF.

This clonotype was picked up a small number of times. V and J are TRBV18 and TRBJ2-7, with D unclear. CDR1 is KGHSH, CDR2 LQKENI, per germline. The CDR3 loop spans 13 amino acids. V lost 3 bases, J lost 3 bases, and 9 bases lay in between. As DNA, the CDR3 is TGTGCCAGCTCACCGCCTGGATACTACGAGCAGTACTTC. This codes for CASSPPGYYEQYF.

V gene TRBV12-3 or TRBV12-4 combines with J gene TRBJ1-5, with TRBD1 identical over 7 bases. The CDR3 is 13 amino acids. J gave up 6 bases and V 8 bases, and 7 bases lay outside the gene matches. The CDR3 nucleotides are TGTGCCAGCCTCAGGGGGTTAGGTCAGCCCCAGCATTTT. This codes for CASLRGLGQPQHF.

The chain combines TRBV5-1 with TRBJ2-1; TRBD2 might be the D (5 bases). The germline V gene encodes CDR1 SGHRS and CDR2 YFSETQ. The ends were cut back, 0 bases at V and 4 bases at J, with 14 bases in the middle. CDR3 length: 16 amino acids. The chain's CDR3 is CASSLGEGPPYNEQFF. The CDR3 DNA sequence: TGCGCCAGCAGCTTGGGTGAGGGTCCCCCTTACAATGAGCAGTTCTTC.

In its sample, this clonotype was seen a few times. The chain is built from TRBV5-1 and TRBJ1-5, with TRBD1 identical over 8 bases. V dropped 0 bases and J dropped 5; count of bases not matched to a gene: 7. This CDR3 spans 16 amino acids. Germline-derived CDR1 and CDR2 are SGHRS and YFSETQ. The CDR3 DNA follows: TGCGCCAGCAGCTTGGGTATAGGGACAGGCGATCAGCCCCAGCATTTT. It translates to CASSLGIGTGDQPQHF.

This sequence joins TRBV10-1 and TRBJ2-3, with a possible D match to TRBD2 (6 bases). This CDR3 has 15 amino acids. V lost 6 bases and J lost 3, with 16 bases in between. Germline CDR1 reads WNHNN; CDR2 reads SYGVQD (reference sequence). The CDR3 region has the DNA TGCGCCAGCAGACCGGGAGCGGCAGGAACAGATACGCAGTATTTT. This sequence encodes CASRPGAAGTDTQYF.

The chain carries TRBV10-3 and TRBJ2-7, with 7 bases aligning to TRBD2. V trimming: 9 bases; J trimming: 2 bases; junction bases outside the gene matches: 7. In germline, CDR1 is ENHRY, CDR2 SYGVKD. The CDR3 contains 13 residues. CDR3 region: CAMASGYAYEQYF. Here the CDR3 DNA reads TGTGCCATGGCTAGCGGTTATGCCTACGAGCAGTACTTC.

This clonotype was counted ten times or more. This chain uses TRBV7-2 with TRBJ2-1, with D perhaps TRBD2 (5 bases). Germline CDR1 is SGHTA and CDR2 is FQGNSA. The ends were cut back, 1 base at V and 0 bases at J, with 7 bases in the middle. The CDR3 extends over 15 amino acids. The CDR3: CASSLGTSSYNEQFF. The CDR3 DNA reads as TGTGCCAGCAGCTTAGGCACTAGCTCCTACAATGAGCAGTTCTTC. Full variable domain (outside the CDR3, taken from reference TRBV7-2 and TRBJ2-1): GAGVSQSPSNKVTEKGKDVELRCDPISGHTALYWYRQSLGQGLEFLIYFQGNSAPDKSGLPSDRFSAERTGGSVSTLTIQRTQQEDSAVYLCASSLGTSSYNEQFFGPGTRLTVL.

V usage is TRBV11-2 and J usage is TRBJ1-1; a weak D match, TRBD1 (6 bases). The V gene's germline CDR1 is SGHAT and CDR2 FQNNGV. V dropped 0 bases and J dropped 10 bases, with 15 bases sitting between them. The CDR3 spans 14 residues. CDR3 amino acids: CASSLDLIRGGAFF. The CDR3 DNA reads TGTGCCAGCAGCTTAGATCTAATCAGGGGTGGAGCTTTCTTT. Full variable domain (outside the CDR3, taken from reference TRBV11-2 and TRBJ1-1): EAGVAQSPRYKIIEKRQSVAFWCNPISGHATLYWYQQILGQGPKLLIQFQNNGVVDDSQLPKDRFSAERLKGVDSTLKIQPAKLEDSAVYLCASSLDLIRGGAFFGQGTRLTVV.

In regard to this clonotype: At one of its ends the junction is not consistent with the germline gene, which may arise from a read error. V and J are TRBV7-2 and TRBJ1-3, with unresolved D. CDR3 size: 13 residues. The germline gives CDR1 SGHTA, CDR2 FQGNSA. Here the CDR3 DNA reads TGTGCCAGCACCTTACCCATCGGGAACACCATATATTTT. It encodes CASTLPIGNTIYF.

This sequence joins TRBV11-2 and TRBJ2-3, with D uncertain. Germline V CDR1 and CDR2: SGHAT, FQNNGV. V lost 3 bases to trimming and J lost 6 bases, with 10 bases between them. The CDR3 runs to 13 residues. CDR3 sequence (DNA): TGTGCCAGCAGCTTTCGCGCACCCGATACGCAGTATTTT. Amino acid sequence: CASSFRAPDTQYF.

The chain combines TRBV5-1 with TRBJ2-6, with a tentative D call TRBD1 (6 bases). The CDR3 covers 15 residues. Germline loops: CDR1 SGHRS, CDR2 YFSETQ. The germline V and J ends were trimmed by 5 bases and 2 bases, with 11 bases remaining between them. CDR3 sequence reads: CASSPRGTGANVLTF. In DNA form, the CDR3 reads TGCGCCAGCAGTCCCAGGGGTACTGGGGCCAACGTCCTGACTTTC.

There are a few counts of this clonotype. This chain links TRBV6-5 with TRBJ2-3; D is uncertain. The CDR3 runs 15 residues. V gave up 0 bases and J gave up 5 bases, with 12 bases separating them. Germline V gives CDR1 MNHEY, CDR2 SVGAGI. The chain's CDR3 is CASSYSHLSEDTQYF. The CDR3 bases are TGTGCCAGCAGTTACTCGCACCTAAGCGAAGATACGCAGTATTTT.